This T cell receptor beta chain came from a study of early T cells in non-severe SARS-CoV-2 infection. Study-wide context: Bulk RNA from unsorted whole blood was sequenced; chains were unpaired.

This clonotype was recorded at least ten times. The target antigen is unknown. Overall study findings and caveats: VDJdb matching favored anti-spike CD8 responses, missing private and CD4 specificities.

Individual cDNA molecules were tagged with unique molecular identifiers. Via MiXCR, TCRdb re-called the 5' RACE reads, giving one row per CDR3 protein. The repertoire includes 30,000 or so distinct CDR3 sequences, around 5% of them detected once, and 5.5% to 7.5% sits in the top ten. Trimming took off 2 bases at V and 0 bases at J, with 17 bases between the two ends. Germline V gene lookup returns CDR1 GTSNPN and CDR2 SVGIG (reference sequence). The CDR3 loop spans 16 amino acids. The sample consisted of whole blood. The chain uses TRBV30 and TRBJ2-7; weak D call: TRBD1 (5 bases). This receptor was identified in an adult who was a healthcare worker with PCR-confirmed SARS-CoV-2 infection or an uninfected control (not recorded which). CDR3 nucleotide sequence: TGTGCCTGGAGTCCCCTGGGGCCAAAATACTCCTACGAGCAGTACTTC. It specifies CAWSPLGPKYSYEQYF. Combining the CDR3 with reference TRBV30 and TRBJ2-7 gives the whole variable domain SQTIHQWPATLVQPVGSPLSLECTVEGTSNPNLYWYRQAAGRGLQLLFYSVGIGQISSEVPQNLSASRPQDRQFILSSKKLLLSDSGFYLCAWSPLGPKYSYEQYFGPGTRLTVT.